This T cell receptor beta chain was identified in a study of T cells in Graves' hyperthyroidism and ophthalmopathy. The CDR3 regions of TCR beta were amplified from RNA transcripts. Primed by the HTBI set, a first-round RT-PCR was run on the TCR CDR3. TCRdb ran MiXCR on the multiplex PCR reads and lists one entry per CDR3 protein. The sample carries some 740,000 distinct CDR3 sequences, 14% recorded once. V was pared by 2 bases and J by 2 bases, with 6 bases between. The CDR3 spans 13 residues. Germline V gene lookup returns CDR1 SGHTA and CDR2 FQGTGA. The sample holds a few counts of this clonotype. Input material: blood. This chain uses TRBV7-3 with TRBJ2-5; D unresolved. This TCR was recovered from a woman between 18 and 29 years old with Graves' hyperthyroidism. The CDR3 bases are TGTGCCAGCAGCTTATGGGAACAAGAGACCCAGTACTTC. It is translated as CASSLWEQETQYF. Complete variable domain (other parts from reference TRBV7-3 and TRBJ2-5): GAGVSQTPSNKVTEKGKYVELRCDPISGHTALYWYRQSLGQGPEFLIYFQGTGAADDSGLPNDRFFAVRPEGSVSTLKIQRTERGDSAVYLCASSLWEQETQYFGPGTRLLVL.